The 25 T cell receptor beta chains given below trace back to one sample, sequenced in a study of CD8+CD57+ T cells in acquired aplastic anemia. The use of genomic DNA as template underpinned the TCR beta VDJ and CDR3 profiling. TCRdb re-called the reads through MiXCR, storing one row per CDR3 protein. The sample contains hundreds of thousands of distinct CDR3 sequences, around 68% of which appear only once. The specimen sequenced was sorted CD4+, CD8+, or CD8+CD57+ T cells (not recorded which) from PBMCs. Source of these receptors: a human donor in good health, serving as a control.

The chain recombines TRBV9 with TRBJ2-2, with 9 bases aligning to TRBD2. CDR3 length equals 15 residues. The V segment lost 4 bases and the J segment 0 bases; nucleotides outside the gene matches: 1. Germline CDR1 SGDLS, CDR2 YYNGEE. For the CDR3, the DNA is TGTGCCAGCAGCCGCGGGAGGGCGAACACCGGGGAGCTGTTTTTT. Protein product: CASSRGRANTGELFF. Full variable domain (remainder filled in from reference TRBV9 and TRBJ2-2): DSGVTQTPKHLITATGQRVTLRCSPRSGDLSVYWYQQSLDQGLQFLIQYYNGEERAKGNILERFSAQQFPDLHSELNLSSLELGDSALYFCASSRGRANTGELFFGEGSRLTVL.

The chain couples TRBV12-3 or TRBV12-4 to TRBJ1-1; 10 bases line up with TRBD1. The CDR3 loop spans 13 amino acids. V lost 6 bases, J lost 7 bases, and 5 bases stayed unmatched. CDR3 in amino acids: CASSLGTGVEAFF. The DNA for the CDR3 is TGTGCCAGCAGCCTCGGGACAGGGGTTGAAGCTTTCTTT.

The CDR3 spells CASSREAGGAGELFF. DNA for the CDR3: TGCGCCAGCAGCCGGGAGGCGGGAGGGGCCGGGGAGCTGTTTTTT. This sequence joins TRBV5-1 and TRBJ2-2, with TRBD2 identical over 9 bases. The CDR3 is 15 residues long. The V gene's germline CDR1 is SGHRS and CDR2 YFSETQ. J gave up 6 bases and V 4 bases, and 7 bases lay outside the gene matches.

The chain is built from TRBV20-1 and TRBJ2-7; D remains unclear. Looked up from germline, CDR1 is DFQATT and CDR2 is SNEGSKA (reference sequence). This CDR3 spans 12 amino acids. V gave up 2 bases and J gave up 0 bases, with 5 bases separating them. CDR3 coding DNA: TGCAGTGCTAGATGGGGCTCCTACGAGCAGTACTTC. This sequence encodes CSARWGSYEQYF.

This clonotype was counted only a few times. The V gene is TRBV15, the J gene TRBJ1-2, with D possibly TRBD1 on 6 matching bases. Germline V lookup: CDR1 LNHNV, CDR2 YYDKDF (reference sequence). With 0 bases removed from V and 6 bases from J, the gap between germline ends came to 23 bases. The CDR3 is 18 residues long. The CDR3 DNA follows: TGTGCCACCAGCAGAGACCAATTCACAGGGAACGGAAATGATGGCTACACCTTC. Its translation is CATSRDQFTGNGNDGYTF.

Regarding this clonotype: One end of the junction is discordant with germline, which a read error may explain. The chain joins TRBV7-3 to TRBJ2-7; the match to TRBD1 covers 7 bases. Germline CDR1 reads SGHTA; CDR2 reads FQGTGA. This CDR3 is 13 amino acids long. The CDR3 DNA reads TGCGCCAGCAGACCTACCCAGGGGGACGAGCAGTACTTC. Translating it yields CASRPTQGDEQYF.

The chain employs TRBV3-2 and TRBJ1-3; TRBD1 is the table's D call and was not checked against the DNA. TRBV3-2 is annotated as a pseudogene. This CDR3 has 16 residues. CDR3 sequence (DNA): TGTGCCAGCAGCCAAGATTACAGGGTTGCTGGAAACACCATATATTTT. It yields the protein CASSQDYRVAGNTIYF.

V gene TRBV5-1 combines with J gene TRBJ2-7, with 9 bases lining up with TRBD1. The germline V gene has CDR1 SGHRS and CDR2 YFSETQ. Trimming took 2 bases from V and 1 from J; bases not matched to a gene: 7. CDR3 length equals 16 residues. CDR3 amino acids: CASSLGPGTGSYEQYF. CDR3 in DNA: TGCGCCAGCAGCTTAGGGCCCGGGACAGGGTCCTACGAGCAGTACTTC.

Comments on this clonotype: The junction and the germline gene differ at one end; a read error may be behind it. The chain recombines TRBV20-1 with TRBJ2-3, with no clear D. Per the germline V gene, CDR1 is DFQATT and CDR2 is SNEGSKA (reference sequence). The CDR3 totals 12 residues. In DNA form, the CDR3 reads TGCAGTGCTAGACAGGCGTTCGATCAGCACGTCTTT. Translated, it gives CSARQAFDQHVF.

Regarding this clonotype: It is likely a read error, because the conserved phenylalanine at the end of the CDR3 is missing. The DNA is omitted, as the CDR3 cannot be located on it reliably, and the CDR3 follows TCRdb's listing. The rearrangement uses TRBV19 and TRBJ1-1; the table assigns TRBD1, which was not confirmed against the DNA. Including both end residues, the CDR3 is 16 amino acids long. CDR1 is LNHDA and CDR2 is SQIVND in the germline V gene (reference sequence). The CDR3 region is CASSIGYREADTQYFG.

The rearrangement uses TRBV7-9 and TRBJ1-6; D is undetermined. The V end lost 4 bases, the J end lost 5 bases, and 15 bases lay between the germline ends. This CDR3 comprises 16 residues. Germline V CDR1 and CDR2: SEHNR, FQNEAQ (reference sequence). The CDR3 here is CASSSAGMGDNSPLHF. In nucleotides, the CDR3 is TGTGCCAGCAGCTCGGCAGGCATGGGAGATAATTCACCCCTCCACTTT.

The chain joins TRBV7-3 to TRBJ2-1, with 7 bases that match TRBD2. The germline CDR1 and CDR2 sequences are SGHTA and FQGTGA. The CDR3 loop spans 17 amino acids. Trimming removed 2 bases from V and 4 bases from J; junction bases left unmatched: 11. CDR3 in DNA: TGTGCCAGCAGCTTAGATTCGGGGGGAGGGAGATACAATGAGCAGTTCTTC. This sequence encodes CASSLDSGGGRYNEQFF.

This clonotype was recorded a few times. The V and J genes are TRBV19 and TRBJ2-7, with TRBD1 matching 7 bases. Germline V CDR1 and CDR2: LNHDA, SQIVND (reference sequence). The CDR3 sequence is 11 residues long. V trimming: 7 bases; J trimming: 3 bases; junction bases outside the gene matches: 0. The CDR3 coding sequence is TGTGCCAGTACAGGGGGCTACGAGCAGTACTTC. This gives the protein CASTGGYEQYF.

This clonotype was seen just once. Here the CDR3 DNA reads TGTGCCAGCAGCGTGTCGGGGCTCCCCTACGAGCAGTACTTC. Its protein product is CASSVSGLPYEQYF. The V and J genes are TRBV9 and TRBJ2-7, with D perhaps assigned TRBD1 or TRBD2 (5 bases each). Germline CDR1 and CDR2: SGDLS and YYNGEE. The CDR3 runs to 14 residues. Trimming took 2 bases from V and 2 from J, leaving 11 bases between them.

V usage is TRBV9 and J usage is TRBJ2-5, with 7 bases identical to TRBD2. CDR1 and CDR2 from the germline V gene are SGDLS and YYNGEE. This CDR3 contains 15 residues. J lost 11 bases, V lost 3 bases, and 16 bases had no gene match. CDR3: CASSGGRGNYNAQYF. The CDR3 nucleotides are TGTGCCAGCAGCGGAGGGCGGGGGAACTACAATGCGCAGTACTTC.

Points on this clonotype: An end of the junction does not agree with germline; a read error may underlie this. The rearrangement links TRBV7-2 to TRBJ1-2; D remains ambiguous. CDR3 length: 14 amino acids. Germline CDR1 and CDR2: SGHTA and FQGNSA. The CDR3 sequence: CASSSQSPRSQYFF. The CDR3 coding sequence is TGTGCCAGCAGCTCCCAGAGTCCCCGTTCGCAGTACTTCTTC.

For this clonotype: A junction end diverges from the germline sequence, so it may reflect a read error. The V gene is TRBV7-3, the J gene TRBJ1-2; D call uncertain. The germline V gene encodes CDR1 SGHTA and CDR2 FQGTGA. The CDR3 has 17 amino acids. As DNA, the CDR3 is TGCGCCAGCAGCTTAGCGGGGAGGGAGGAGACCCAGTATGGCTACACCTTC. Translation: CASSLAGREETQYGYTF.

In this sample, this clonotype turned up many times. This rearrangement joins TRBV20-1 to TRBJ1-4, with D perhaps TRBD1 (5 bases). Germline lookup yields CDR1 DFQATT and CDR2 SNEGSKA (reference sequence). The CDR3 extends over 13 amino acids. The V and J ends lost 5 bases and 2 bases respectively, with 9 bases between them. CDR3 amino acids: CSAARATNEKLFF. DNA for the CDR3: TGCAGTGCTGCCAGGGCCACTAATGAAAAACTGTTTTTT.

This clonotype showed up just once. The chain is built from TRBV19 and TRBJ2-3, with D tentatively TRBD1 or TRBD2 (5 bases each). The V end lost 7 bases, the J end lost 10 bases, and 21 bases lay between the germline ends. Germline CDR1 LNHDA, CDR2 SQIVND (reference sequence). The CDR3 is 14 amino acids. This CDR3 reads CASMHVADTGAQYF. CDR3 in DNA: TGTGCCAGTATGCATGTCGCGGACACCGGGGCGCAGTATTTT.

The chain uses TRBV7-9 and TRBJ1-1; D remains unclear. Trimming shortened V by 5 bases and J by 1 base, and 14 bases separated the two germline ends. CDR1 and CDR2 (germline): SEHNR, FQNEAQ (reference sequence). This CDR3 is built from 15 residues. CDR3 nucleotide sequence: TGTGCCAGCAGCCCACGGCGGGCGGGGAACACTGAAGCTTTCTTT. Protein product: CASSPRRAGNTEAFF.

In this sample, this clonotype turned up many times. The chain employs TRBV20-1 and TRBJ1-5, with D tentatively TRBD1 (6 bases). The germline V gene encodes CDR1 DFQATT and CDR2 SNEGSKA (reference sequence). The CDR3 spans 12 residues. The CDR3: CSGQSSNQPQHF. The CDR3 DNA is TGCAGCGGACAGTCTAGCAATCAGCCCCAGCATTTT.

CDR3 DNA: TGTGCCAGCAGTTACTCGAACCGGTTACGAAACACCATATATTTT. Translating gives CASSYSNRLRNTIYF. The rearrangement uses TRBV6-1 and TRBJ1-3; no firm D call. The length of the CDR3 is 15 residues. The germline V gene encodes CDR1 MNHNS and CDR2 SASEGT. The V end was cut by 5 bases, the J end by 5 bases, with 16 bases between.

The chain combines TRBV7-6 with TRBJ2-2; 10 bases line up with TRBD2. Germline trimming cut 8 bases from V and 14 bases from J; bases unmatched to any gene: 20. CDR3 length equals 16 residues. Germline CDR1 and CDR2: SGHVS and FNYEAQ. The CDR3 DNA is TGTGCCAGCGCCCTTAGCGGGGGGCAAGAGACCCAGGACCTGTTTTTT. As protein: CASALSGGQETQDLFF.

Turning to this clonotype: No conserved phenylalanine or tryptophan is present at the end of the CDR3, so a read error is the likely explanation. Because the CDR3's place on the DNA is in doubt, the DNA is left out and the CDR3 is given as listed by TCRdb. The gene calls are TRBV7-9 and TRBJ1-5. Germline CDR1 and CDR2: SEHNR and FQNEAQ (reference sequence). 14 amino acids form the CDR3, both terminal residues included. The CDR3 reads CASSLVRPDGYTFV.

Here the CDR3 DNA reads TGTGCCAGCAGACCGGACCAGAAGGATACGCAGTATTTT. This translates into CASRPDQKDTQYF. The chain joins TRBV2 to TRBJ2-3; D gene unclear. The CDR3 spans 13 residues. The V end was cut by 6 bases, the J end by 6 bases, with 13 bases between. In germline, CDR1 is SNHLY, CDR2 FYNNEI. Supplemented by reference TRBV2 and TRBJ2-3, the full variable domain reads EPEVTQTPSHQVTQMGQEVILRCVPISNHLYFYWYRQILGQKVEFLVSFYNNEISEKSEIFDDQFSVERPDGSNFTLKIRSTKLEDSAMYFCASRPDQKDTQYFGPGTRLTVL.